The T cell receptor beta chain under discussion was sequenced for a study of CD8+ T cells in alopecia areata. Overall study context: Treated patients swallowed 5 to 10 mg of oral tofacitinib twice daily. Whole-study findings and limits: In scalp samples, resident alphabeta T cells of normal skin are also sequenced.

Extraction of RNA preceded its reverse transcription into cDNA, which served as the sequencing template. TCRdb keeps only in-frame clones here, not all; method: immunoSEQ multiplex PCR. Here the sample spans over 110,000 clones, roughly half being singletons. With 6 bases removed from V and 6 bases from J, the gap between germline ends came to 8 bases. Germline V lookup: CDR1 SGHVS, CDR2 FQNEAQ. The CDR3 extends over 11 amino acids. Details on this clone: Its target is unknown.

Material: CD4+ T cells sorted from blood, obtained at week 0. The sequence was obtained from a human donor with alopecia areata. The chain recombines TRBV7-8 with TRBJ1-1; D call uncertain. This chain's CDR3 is CASRRFAEAFF. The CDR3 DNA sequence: TGTGCCAGCAGGAGATTCGCTGAAGCTTTCTTT.